The present TCR delta chain was sequenced within a study of γδ T cells in repeated Plasmodium falciparum infection. Study-wide context: Over 644 days, donors received four mosquito-bite P. falciparum NF54 infections.

Bulk repertoires came from Vgamma9/Vdelta2+ or Vdelta2-negative gammadelta T cells flow-sorted from PBMC. Germline-derived CDR1 and CDR2 are TSWWSYY and QGS. The CDR3 totals 27 residues. V gave up 0 bases and J gave up 0 bases, with 44 bases separating them. Concerning this clone: The antigen remains unidentified. A read error likely explains why the TCRdb protein, taken from a much larger clone, differs from this DNA's translation at residue 14; the protein shown is translated from the DNA.

The study, taken as a whole, reports: Many TCRgamma sequences overlapped between individuals in stable Vgamma9/Vdelta2+ repertoires.

TCRdb called clones anew from the multiplex PCR reads with CATT. The table lists around 89,000 delta-chain clones, over 1.1% of them singletons. This clonotype originated in a pool of human donors (malaria-infected and uninfected, not separated). This chain joins TRDV1 and TRDJ1, with D possibly being TRDD3 (6 bases). No J gene was available from TCRdb, and it was assigned here by a germline match of the DNA. The material sequenced was gamma-delta T cells from blood. CDR3 nucleotide sequence: TGTGCTCTTGGGGAACTCGTGAGGCGGGGGAGATGTAAAGGGTCTCACTCTCGGCTTAAGTACACCGATAAACTCATCTTT. Its translation: CALGELVRRGRCKGSHSRLKYTDKLIF.